The 30 T cell receptor beta chains listed next were all sequenced from one sample in a study of cytomegalovirus exposure and HLA in healthy donors (TCRdb year 2017). Library method: the immunoSEQ multiplex PCR assay. The multiplex PCR relied on a mix of 60 forward primers for TCR Vbeta segments and 13 reverse primers for TCR Jbeta segments. Here the immuneACCESS table is served through TCRdb, limited to in-frame sequences with V and J called. Missing clones are a known gap in these copies; in checked studies unresolved V genes cover under half, and the rest lacks a known reason. The sample records 160,000 or so clones, around 81% of which are singletons. 4.9% of the sample is taken by the ten largest. The material sequenced was PBMCs. The source of these receptors is a woman aged 18-29 years in good health and CMV-seropositive.

The V and J genes are TRBV10-3 and TRBJ2-7; D is perhaps TRBD1 (5 bases). Per the germline V gene, CDR1 is ENHRY and CDR2 is SYGVKD. Trimming took 4 bases from V and 9 from J, leaving 25 bases between them. The CDR3 totals 16 residues. Here the CDR3 DNA reads TGTGCCATCAGTGCCGCTGACGGACAAAGAAACAACGCGCAGTACTTC. It encodes CAISAADGQRNNAQYF.

This chain links TRBV9 with TRBJ2-1; 16 nucleotides align to TRBD2. Per the germline V gene, CDR1 is SGDLS and CDR2 is YYNGEE. The CDR3 is made up of 15 amino acids. V lost 6 bases and J lost 10; bases outside the gene matches: 7. The CDR3 bases are TGTGCCAGCACGATGGGACTAGCGGGGGGGTACGAGCAGTTCTTC. Translated: CASTMGLAGGYEQFF.

The DNA for the CDR3 is TGCGCCAGCAGCTTGGACGGAGGGCACCCCTACGAGCAGTACTTC. Protein product: CASSLDGGHPYEQYF. The gene calls are TRBV5-1 and TRBJ2-7; D is perhaps TRBD2 (6 bases). This CDR3 contains 15 residues. Germline V gives CDR1 SGHRS, CDR2 YFSETQ. V lost 0 bases to trimming and J lost 2 bases, with 12 bases between them.

The chain combines TRBV4-3 with TRBJ2-7; 9 bases agree with TRBD1. CDR3 length equals 17 residues. Germline loops: CDR1 LGHNA, CDR2 YSLEER. V lost 0 bases, J lost 6 bases, and 12 bases stayed unmatched. CDR3 coding DNA: TGCGCCAGCAGCCAAGATTCATGGGACAGGGAGGTGAGCGAGCAGTACTTC. Its protein is CASSQDSWDREVSEQYF.

The chain joins TRBV4-3 to TRBJ1-4; 8 positions agree with TRBD1. J lost 14 bases, V lost 0 bases, and 5 bases had no gene match. The germline V gene has CDR1 LGHNA and CDR2 YSLEER. The CDR3 covers 13 residues. The CDR3 nucleotides read TGCGCCAGCAGCCAAGAAGAACGGGACAGGCTGTTTTTT. It is translated as CASSQEERDRLFF.

The chain recombines TRBV9 with TRBJ1-3; D perhaps matches TRBD1 (5 bases). Trimming left V 4 bases short and J 9 bases short, with 20 bases between. Germline V gene sequence: CDR1 SGDLS, CDR2 YYNGEE. CDR3 size: 15 residues. The CDR3 DNA sequence: TGTGCCAGCAGCCCGGGGACGGGAGTTGGATCCACCATATATTTT. Protein: CASSPGTGVGSTIYF.

The chain couples TRBV2 to TRBJ1-6; 7 bases are a match to TRBD1. V dropped 3 bases and J dropped 7; count of bases not matched to a gene: 6. This CDR3 is 15 amino acids long. CDR1 and CDR2 (germline): SNHLY, FYNNEI. DNA of the CDR3: TGTGCCAGCAGTGACCTGGGACAGATCAATTCACCCCTCCACTTT. Translated, it gives CASSDLGQINSPLHF.

V and J are TRBV7-3 and TRBJ1-6; 8 nucleotides agree with TRBD1. J gave up 0 bases and V 5 bases, and 3 bases lay outside the gene matches. Germline CDR1 reads SGHTA; CDR2 reads FQGTGA. This CDR3 comprises 16 residues. In DNA, the CDR3 is TGTGCCAGCAGCCGGACAGGGAGCTCCTATAATTCACCCCTCCACTTT. Protein: CASSRTGSSYNSPLHF. The full variable domain, its missing parts supplied by reference TRBV7-3 and TRBJ1-6, is GAGVSQTPSNKVTEKGKYVELRCDPISGHTALYWYRQSLGQGPEFLIYFQGTGAADDSGLPNDRFFAVRPEGSVSTLKIQRTERGDSAVYLCASSRTGSSYNSPLHFGNGTRLTVT.

This clone was seen a few times. J is TRBJ2-7 and V is TRBV7-9; 7 bases map to TRBD1. The CDR3 has 13 amino acids. Losses at the gene ends were 1 base for V and 6 bases for J; bases not matched to a gene: 3. CDR1 is SEHNR, CDR2 FQNEAQ, per germline (reference sequence). CDR3 bases: TGTGCCAGCAGCTTAGGGGACAGCCGCGAGCAGTACTTC. Protein: CASSLGDSREQYF. Together with reference TRBV7-9 and TRBJ2-7, the CDR3 gives the full variable domain: DTGVSQNPRHKITKRGQNVTFRCDPISEHNRLYWYRQTLGQGPEFLTYFQNEAQLEKSRLLSDRFSAERPKGSFSTLEIQRTEQGDSAMYLCASSLGDSREQYFGPGTRLTVT.

V and J are TRBV7-9 and TRBJ2-5; maybe TRBD2 (6 bases). The CDR3 is made up of 17 amino acids. V was clipped by 5 bases and J by 2 bases, with 21 bases between them. Germline V gene data show CDR1 as SEHNR and CDR2 as FQNEAQ (reference sequence). Here the CDR3 reads CASSPGEWQGRQETQYF. Written as DNA, the CDR3 is TGTGCCAGCAGCCCGGGGGAGTGGCAGGGACGACAAGAGACCCAGTACTTC.

The chain recombines TRBV28 with TRBJ2-5; 7 nucleotides line up with TRBD2. V lost 2 bases and J lost 2; bases outside the gene matches: 2. The CDR3 spans 14 residues. Looked up from germline, CDR1 is MDHEN and CDR2 is SYDVKM. The CDR3 protein is CASSLGGGQETQYF. The DNA for the CDR3 is TGTGCCAGCAGTTTAGGGGGGGGGCAAGAGACCCAGTACTTC.

This chain joins TRBV28 and TRBJ1-4, with D perhaps TRBD1 (5 bases). V lost 3 bases, J lost 8 bases, and 16 bases lay in between. This CDR3 is 15 amino acids long. Germline lookup yields CDR1 MDHEN and CDR2 SYDVKM. The CDR3 bases are TGTGCCAGCAGTTTCTTCACAGGCCTTGGGGAAAAACTGTTTTTT. Protein sequence: CASSFFTGLGEKLFF.

This clone has only one observation. J is TRBJ2-5 and V is TRBV18, with 7 bases fitting TRBD2. The CDR3 has 14 residues. Trimming cost V 4 bases and J 0 bases; bases outside gene matches: 2. Looked up from germline, CDR1 is KGHSH and CDR2 is LQKENI. As DNA, the CDR3 is TGTGCCAGCTCACTTCTAGCGGACCAAGAGACCCAGTACTTC. Residues: CASSLLADQETQYF.

The chain uses TRBV27 and TRBJ2-7; 8 bases agree with TRBD2. CDR1 MNHEY and CDR2 SMNVEV come from the germline V gene (reference sequence). The CDR3 runs 14 residues. The V segment lost 3 bases and the J segment 3 bases; nucleotides outside the gene matches: 4. CDR3 sequence: CASSLRGADYEQYF. The CDR3 DNA follows: TGTGCCAGCAGTTTGCGGGGGGCAGACTACGAGCAGTACTTC.

This clone was detected only a few times. The rearrangement links TRBV2 to TRBJ2-4, with D hard to call. CDR1 and CDR2 from the germline V gene are SNHLY and FYNNEI. Trimming removed 7 bases at V and 5 bases at J, with 12 bases between. CDR3 length: 13 amino acids. The CDR3 is CASTRNAQNIQYF. CDR3 DNA sequence: TGTGCCAGCACCAGGAACGCACAAAACATTCAGTACTTC.

The V and J genes are TRBV6-5 and TRBJ2-2; D unclear. The V end was cut by 3 bases, the J end by 0 bases, with 11 bases between. This CDR3 has 16 amino acids. From germline, CDR1 is MNHEY and CDR2 SVGAGI. The DNA for the CDR3 is TGTGCCAGCAGTTATGAGGCTCTTCCGAACACCGGGGAGCTGTTTTTT. Its translation is CASSYEALPNTGELFF.

The rearrangement joins TRBV7-9 to TRBJ2-7; 9 nucleotides align to TRBD1. V trimming: 5 bases; J trimming: 6 bases; junction bases outside the gene matches: 8. The CDR3 totals 14 residues. Germline V CDR1 and CDR2: SEHNR, FQNEAQ (reference sequence). This CDR3 is CASSQGTGFSEQYF. The CDR3 nucleotides are TGTGCCAGCAGCCAAGGGACAGGGTTTTCCGAGCAGTACTTC.

The V gene is TRBV5-1, the J gene TRBJ2-3, with a possible D match to TRBD1 (6 bases). The CDR3 covers 17 residues. Trimming cost V 0 bases and J 0 bases, with 14 bases left between them. Germline-derived CDR1 and CDR2 are SGHRS and YFSETQ. CDR3 nucleotide sequence: TGCGCCAGCAGCTTGGTCGGGACACTATCTAGCACAGATACGCAGTATTTT. This translates into CASSLVGTLSSTDTQYF.

The V and J genes are TRBV6-6 and TRBJ2-3; D is perhaps TRBD1 (6 bases). The CDR3 is made up of 13 amino acids. CDR1 and CDR2 from the germline V gene are MNHNY and SVGAGI (reference sequence). Trimming pared 6 bases from V and 5 bases from J, leaving 12 bases between. The chain's CDR3 is CASRDRRIDTQYF. The CDR3 DNA reads as TGTGCCAGCAGAGACAGGCGGATAGATACGCAGTATTTT.

V is TRBV7-2 and J is TRBJ2-7; TRBD2 is a possible D gene (5 bases). The V gene's germline CDR1 is SGHTA and CDR2 FQGNSA. This CDR3 has 14 residues. Trimming left V 4 bases short and J 4 bases short, with 14 bases between. DNA of the CDR3: TGTGCCAGCAGCTCCGCCGGGATAAATTACGAGCAGTACTTC. Translated, it gives CASSSAGINYEQYF.

The genes are TRBV13 and TRBJ2-7, with D uncertain. V shed 0 bases and J shed 3 bases, with 9 bases lying between them. Germline V gene sequence: CDR1 PRHDT, CDR2 FYEKMQ (reference sequence). The CDR3 is made up of 14 amino acids. The CDR3 is CASSLGLADYEQYF. The CDR3 nucleotides read TGTGCCAGCAGCTTAGGGTTGGCAGACTACGAGCAGTACTTC.

This chain links TRBV7-9 with TRBJ2-7, with D possibly being TRBD2 (6 bases). The ends were cut back, 11 bases at V and 3 bases at J, with 14 bases in the middle. Germline V gene data show CDR1 as SEHNR and CDR2 as FQNEAQ (reference sequence). This CDR3 is 12 amino acids long. The CDR3 region is CAGGTDGYEQYF. In DNA form, the CDR3 reads TGTGCCGGCGGGACGGATGGCTACGAGCAGTACTTC.

This CDR3 is CASSQRAATFNEKLFF. DNA for the CDR3: TGCGCCAGCAGCCAAAGAGCCGCTACCTTTAATGAAAAACTGTTTTTT. This chain joins TRBV4-3 and TRBJ1-4, with D unclear. The CDR3 covers 16 residues. Trimming removed 2 bases at V and 4 bases at J, with 14 bases between. Germline assignment: CDR1 LGHNA and CDR2 YSLEER.

To note about this clone: A junction boundary mismatches the germline segment, possibly from a read error. CDR3 coding DNA: TGTTCCAGCAGCTTGCCGCGAGGGACAGGGACGCACACTGAAGCTTTCTTT. Residues: CSSSLPRGTGTHTEAFF. The J gene is TRBJ1-1, the V gene TRBV7-9, with 9 bases that match TRBD1. CDR1 is SEHNR, CDR2 FQNEAQ, per germline (reference sequence). The CDR3 is made up of 17 amino acids.

The rearrangement uses TRBV27 and TRBJ2-1; 8 bases fit TRBD1. V lost 3 bases to trimming and J lost 8 bases; unmatched junction nucleotides: 18. CDR3 length: 18 amino acids. Per germline, CDR1 MNHEY and CDR2 SMNVEV (reference sequence). CDR3: CASSLGRSGQVIQDEQFF. Written as DNA, the CDR3 is TGTGCCAGCAGTTTGGGGCGGTCGGGACAGGTGATTCAGGATGAGCAGTTCTTC.

The chain uses TRBV23-1 and TRBJ2-1; a weak D match, TRBD2 (6 bases). TRBV23-1 is an ORF for which the function is uncertain. The CDR3 length is 14 residues. Trimming took 8 bases from V and 9 from J, leaving 20 bases between them. The CDR3 spells CASLRAGPSCEQFF. DNA of the CDR3: TGCGCCAGCCTCCGCGCGGGGCCGTCGTGTGAGCAGTTCTTC.

The chain recombines TRBV7-8 with TRBJ2-4; D is uncertain. The CDR3 runs 15 residues. The germline gives CDR1 SGHVS, CDR2 FQNEAQ. The V end was cut by 3 bases, the J end by 0 bases, with 9 bases between. The CDR3 spells CASSFFFLAKNIQYF. The CDR3 DNA follows: TGTGCCAGCAGCTTCTTCTTCCTAGCCAAAAACATTCAGTACTTC. Filled out from reference TRBV7-8 and TRBJ2-4, the complete variable domain reads GAGVSQSPRYKVAKRGQDVALRCDPISGHVSLFWYQQALGQGPEFLTYFQNEAQLDKSGLPSDRFFAERPEGSVSTLKIQRTQQEDSAVYLCASSFFFLAKNIQYFGAGTRLSVL.

The chain recombines TRBV27 with TRBJ1-2; TRBD1 matches 8 bases. This CDR3 is built from 15 residues. Looked up from germline, CDR1 is MNHEY and CDR2 is SMNVEV (reference sequence). The junction had 13 bases not matched to a gene; V was cut back by 6 bases and J by 7 bases. This CDR3 is CASSSPIRGRRGYTF. The CDR3 DNA is TGTGCCAGCAGCTCACCCATCAGGGGGCGACGTGGCTACACCTTC.

This clone turned up a few times. The rearrangement uses TRBV23-1 and TRBJ1-5; 9 bases fit TRBD1. TRBV23-1 is marked as an open reading frame, function uncertain. The CDR3 totals 20 residues. The J segment lost 6 bases and the V segment lost 2 bases, leaving 20 bases of the junction unmatched. The CDR3 DNA is TGCGCCAGCAGTCAAGGGGAACCGCCGGGACAGGGACAATTGGTTCAGCCCCAGCATTTT. Amino acid sequence: CASSQGEPPGQGQLVQPQHF.

The rearrangement joins TRBV6-5 to TRBJ1-4; D gene unclear. Per the germline V gene, CDR1 is MNHEY and CDR2 is SVGAGI. V lost 0 bases and J lost 5, with 10 bases in between. This CDR3 has 15 amino acids. CDR3 bases: TGTGCCAGCAGTTACTCTTCGAGGGTGAATGAAAAACTGTTTTTT. Protein sequence: CASSYSSRVNEKLFF.